Below are 7 T cell receptor beta chains sequenced from a single sample in a study of shared clonotypes between healthy human individuals. Data came from immunoSEQ multiplex PCR; TCRdb stores just in-frame clones and leaves some out. The table has hundreds of thousands of clones, approximately 96% seen once; the top ten hold approximately 0.3%. Material: memory CD8+ T cells sorted from blood. Subset described: CD45RO+ cells pooled with CCR7-negative TemRA cells. These receptors came from a man aged 25 to 40 in good health.

J is TRBJ2-3 and V is TRBV7-2; D unresolved. V lost 7 bases, J lost 6 bases, and 20 bases lay in between. The germline V gene encodes CDR1 SGHTA and CDR2 FQGNSA. This CDR3 is 15 amino acids long. The CDR3, as DNA: TGTGCCAGCACCACGGTCACTTCGGTTCTCGATACGCAGTATTTT. It yields the protein CASTTVTSVLDTQYF.

V is TRBV2 and J is TRBJ2-7; 9 positions match TRBD1. CDR1 and CDR2 from the germline V gene are SNHLY and FYNNEI. J was trimmed by 0 bases and V by 8 bases; bases with no gene match: 2. The CDR3 is 13 amino acids. In DNA, the CDR3 is TGTGCCAGCCGACAGGGGGTCTCCTACGAGCAGTACTTC. Its translation is CASRQGVSYEQYF.

The CDR3 reads CASSLGTDSSGANVLTF. Written as DNA, the CDR3 is TGTGCCAGCAGCCTCGGGACTGACAGCTCTGGGGCCAACGTCCTGACTTTC. The V call is TRBV7-9, the J call TRBJ2-6, with D maybe TRBD2 (6 bases). In germline, CDR1 is SEHNR, CDR2 FQNEAQ (reference sequence). The length of the CDR3 is 17 residues. Trimming stripped 5 bases from V and 0 bases from J, with 14 bases between.

This chain joins TRBV29-1 and TRBJ2-7, with D perhaps given as TRBD1 or TRBD2 (5 bases each). The CDR3 sequence is 13 residues long. CDR1 is SQVTM, CDR2 ANQGSEA, per germline. V gave up 5 bases and J gave up 2 bases, with 13 bases separating them. The CDR3 protein is CSVRGQAAYEQYF. In DNA form, the CDR3 reads TGCAGCGTTCGAGGACAAGCGGCCTACGAGCAGTACTTC.

The chain couples TRBV2 to TRBJ2-7; the D gene is possibly TRBD1 (7 bases). CDR1 and CDR2 from the germline V gene are SNHLY and FYNNEI. The CDR3 has 13 residues. V shed 9 bases and J shed 4 bases, with 16 bases lying between them. The CDR3 coding sequence is TGTGCCAGGGGCAGGGGGGACGCTTACGAGCAGTACTTC. It translates to CARGRGDAYEQYF.

This chain links TRBV5-1 with TRBJ2-1; 8 positions match TRBD1. CDR3 length: 15 residues. The ends lost 4 bases at V and 4 bases at J; junction bases unmatched: 7. CDR1 is SGHRS, CDR2 YFSETQ, per germline. CDR3 nucleotide sequence: TGCGCCAGCAGCCCGACAGGGGCCCGTTACAATGAGCAGTTCTTC. It specifies CASSPTGARYNEQFF.

The chain uses TRBV10-3 and TRBJ2-7; 7 bases fit TRBD1. This CDR3 comprises 14 residues. CDR1 and CDR2 from the germline V gene are ENHRY and SYGVKD. Unmatched junction bases numbered 1, after V lost 0 bases and J lost 2 bases. The CDR3 nucleotides are TGTGCCATCAGTGAGTCCGACAGGGCCTACGAGCAGTACTTC. This gives the protein CAISESDRAYEQYF.